Listed here are 30 T cell receptor beta chains from one sample, sequenced in a study of Graves' ophthalmopathy and Graves' hyperthyroidism. RNA transcripts provided the template for amplifying TCR beta CDR3 regions. The first-round RT-PCR employed HTBI primers together with the Qiagen OneStep RT-PCR kit. A multiplex PCR was then performed as the second round. TCRdb re-called the multiplex PCR reads through MiXCR, storing one row per CDR3 protein. The repertoire holds around 470,000 distinct CDR3 sequences, approximately 15% seen once, with about 10% in the top ten. Sequencing was performed on blood. Receptor source: a woman under 40 with Graves' ophthalmopathy.

This clonotype has more than one count but fewer than ten. V is TRBV6-1 and J is TRBJ1-5; 7 positions agree with TRBD1. Per germline, CDR1 MNHNS and CDR2 SASEGT. V shed 5 bases and J 7 bases; nucleotides not matched to a gene: 11. There are 15 residues in the CDR3. DNA of the CDR3: TGTGCCAGCAGTAAGACAAGGGGGCGCGGGCAGCCCCAGCATTTT. It yields the protein CASSKTRGRGQPQHF.

Ten or more counts support this clonotype. The CDR3 DNA follows: TGTGCCAGCAGTGAAGCGCACGGCAATCAGCCCCAGCATTTT. It codes for CASSEAHGNQPQHF. This chain uses TRBV2 with TRBJ1-5; D not certain. Germline-derived CDR1 and CDR2 are SNHLY and FYNNEI. V was trimmed by 0 bases and J by 2 bases, leaving 5 bases between them. The CDR3 sequence is 14 residues long.

This clonotype was counted at least ten times. This rearrangement joins TRBV6-5 to TRBJ2-7; D remains unclear. V was clipped by 2 bases and J by 4 bases, with 18 bases between them. The CDR3 is made up of 16 amino acids. Germline-derived CDR1 and CDR2 are MNHEY and SVGAGI. CDR3 nucleotides: TGTGCCAGCAGTTACCCGCCAGGCAGTTTGTTGTACGAGCAGTACTTC. It translates to CASSYPPGSLLYEQYF.

This clonotype was seen repeatedly, ten times or more. This chain uses TRBV6-6 with TRBJ2-7; no definite D call. This CDR3 comprises 12 residues. Germline V lookup: CDR1 MNHNY, CDR2 SVGAGI (reference sequence). V lost 3 bases and J 5 bases, leaving 8 bases between the germline ends. The CDR3: CASSYRSDEQYF. CDR3 sequence (DNA): TGTGCCAGCAGTTATCGGTCGGACGAGCAGTACTTC.

Many counts were recorded for this clonotype. The V call is TRBV28, the J call TRBJ2-7; unclear D gene. The CDR3 consists of 12 residues. The V gene lost 4 bases and the J gene lost 4 bases, with 8 bases spanning the gap. Germline V CDR1 and CDR2: MDHEN, SYDVKM. The CDR3 coding sequence is TGTGCCAGCAGTTCCAGGTGGTACGAGCAGTACTTC. It codes for CASSSRWYEQYF. Based on the CDR3 plus reference TRBV28 and TRBJ2-7, the full variable domain is DVKVTQSSRYLVKRTGEKVFLECVQDMDHENMFWYRQDPGLGLRLIYFSYDVKMKEKGDIPEGYSVSREKKERFSLILESASTNQTSMYLCASSSRWYEQYFGPGTRLTVT.

As concerns this clonotype: The junction does not match germline at one end; this may be a read error. The chain joins TRBV30 to TRBJ2-7; D remains unclear. This CDR3 has 12 residues. Germline V gene data show CDR1 as GTSNPN and CDR2 as SVGIG (reference sequence). The CDR3 DNA is TGTGCCTGGGGACGGGCGGCCTACGAGCGGTACTTC. As protein: CAWGRAAYERYF.

The gene calls are TRBV14 and TRBJ2-2; no reliable D call. Trimming removed 1 base at V and 3 bases at J, with 3 bases between. Germline values: CDR1 SGHDN, CDR2 FVKESK. The CDR3 has 13 amino acids. Written as DNA, the CDR3 is TGTGCCAGCAGCCAAGTATACACCGGGGAGCTGTTTTTT. Its protein is CASSQVYTGELFF.

This clonotype was observed at least ten times. The chain recombines TRBV12-3 or TRBV12-4 with TRBJ2-5; D is possibly TRBD2 (5 bases). The CDR3 covers 13 residues. The V gene lost 1 base and the J gene lost 5 bases, with 8 bases spanning the gap. The CDR3 DNA sequence: TGTGCCAGCAGTTTAGTCCCTAGCGAGACCCAGTACTTC. It yields the protein CASSLVPSETQYF.

This clonotype came up many times. CDR3 region: CASSRRDRVSNQPQHF. CDR3 nucleotide sequence: TGTGCCAGCAGCCGACGGGACAGGGTTAGCAATCAGCCCCAGCATTTT. This chain joins TRBV7-8 and TRBJ1-5; 9 bases are a match to TRBD1. The germline CDR1 and CDR2 sequences are SGHVS and FQNEAQ. The trim removed 5 bases at V and 0 bases at J, leaving 5 bases unmatched. The CDR3 loop spans 16 amino acids. Full variable domain (remainder filled in from reference TRBV7-8 and TRBJ1-5): GAGVSQSPRYKVAKRGQDVALRCDPISGHVSLFWYQQALGQGPEFLTYFQNEAQLDKSGLPSDRFFAERPEGSVSTLKIQRTQQEDSAVYLCASSRRDRVSNQPQHFGDGTRLSIL.

The chain couples TRBV7-2 to TRBJ2-5; 8 bases are a match to TRBD2. This CDR3 comprises 16 residues. Trimming cost V 3 bases and J 0 bases; bases outside gene matches: 6. Germline assignment: CDR1 SGHTA and CDR2 FQGNSA. CDR3 sequence: CASSLGGLGYQETQYF. CDR3 DNA sequence: TGTGCCAGCAGCTTGGGGGGACTAGGCTACCAAGAGACCCAGTACTTC.

This clonotype was observed at least ten times. CDR3 sequence reads: CSARVRQAPSGYTF. The CDR3, as DNA: TGCAGTGCTAGAGTCCGACAGGCACCCAGTGGCTACACCTTC. This chain connects TRBV20-1 to TRBJ1-2, with a weak D call TRBD1 (6 bases). This CDR3 spans 14 amino acids. Germline assignment: CDR1 DFQATT and CDR2 SNEGSKA (reference sequence). V was cut by 1 base and J by 7 bases, with 16 bases left in between.

Ten or more counts support this clonotype. The rearrangement links TRBV6-1 to TRBJ1-2; a weak D match, TRBD1 (6 bases). The V gene's germline CDR1 is MNHNS and CDR2 SASEGT. The CDR3 consists of 13 residues. Trimming took off 3 bases at V and 6 bases at J, with 11 bases between the two ends. CDR3 in DNA: TGTGCCAGCAGTGACATACAGGGTGATGGCTACACCTTC. Its protein is CASSDIQGDGYTF.

The sample holds many counts of this clonotype. The chain carries TRBV12-3 or TRBV12-4 and TRBJ2-5, with a weak D call TRBD2 (5 bases). V dropped 6 bases and J dropped 5 bases, with 16 bases sitting between them. CDR3 length: 14 amino acids. Here the CDR3 reads CASRPGVPGETQYF. CDR3 sequence (DNA): TGTGCCAGCAGACCCGGAGTTCCGGGGGAGACCCAGTACTTC.

There are a few counts of this clonotype. The genes are TRBV11-2 and TRBJ1-1; unclear D gene. The CDR3 has 13 residues. Per the germline V gene, CDR1 is SGHAT and CDR2 is FQNNGV. The V gene lost 0 bases and the J gene lost 6 bases, with 8 bases spanning the gap. CDR3 sequence: CASSLDLNPEAFF. CDR3 DNA sequence: TGTGCCAGCAGCTTAGATCTGAATCCTGAAGCTTTCTTT.

In this sample, this clonotype turned up many times. V and J are TRBV5-1 and TRBJ1-1; 9 bases match TRBD1. This CDR3 spans 15 amino acids. CDR1 SGHRS and CDR2 YFSETQ come from the germline V gene. Trimming cost V 0 bases and J 4 bases; bases outside gene matches: 4. For the CDR3, the DNA is TGCGCCAGCAGCTTGGCGGGACAGGGAGGCACTGAAGCTTTCTTT. It specifies CASSLAGQGGTEAFF.

This clonotype turned up a few times. This may stem from a read error, because a much larger clone lies one nucleotide away. CDR3 sequence reads: CAWAPPPPGGASYGYTF. DNA of the CDR3: TGTGCCTGGGCGCCACCGCCGCCGGGGGGCGCGTCCTATGGCTACACCTTC. The rearrangement joins TRBV30 to TRBJ1-2; perhaps TRBD1 as D (6 bases). Germline CDR1 GTSNPN, CDR2 SVGIG (reference sequence). Trimming stripped 5 bases from V and 4 bases from J, with 26 bases between. CDR3 length equals 17 residues.

This clonotype was observed many times. The chain combines TRBV6-1 with TRBJ1-6; D is uncertain. CDR1 MNHNS and CDR2 SASEGT come from the germline V gene. V was pared by 2 bases and J by 5 bases, with 10 bases between. The CDR3 covers 15 residues. This CDR3 reads CASSETRQNNSPLHF. The CDR3 nucleotides are TGTGCCAGCAGTGAAACTCGCCAGAATAATTCACCCCTCCACTTT.

This chain uses TRBV6-1 with TRBJ1-1; 7 bases line up with TRBD1. The trim removed 5 bases at V and 3 bases at J, leaving 9 bases unmatched. The germline CDR1 and CDR2 sequences are MNHNS and SASEGT. CDR3 length equals 15 residues. CDR3 sequence: CASSQQGWKDTEAFF. CDR3 nucleotides: TGTGCCAGCAGTCAACAGGGGTGGAAAGACACTGAAGCTTTCTTT.

This clonotype occurred many times. The J gene is TRBJ1-1, the V gene TRBV7-8, with 7 bases fitting TRBD1. Trimming at V came to 5 bases and at J to 1 base, leaving 7 bases not matched to a gene. CDR1 is SGHVS and CDR2 is FQNEAQ in the germline V gene. The CDR3 runs 15 residues. In DNA, the CDR3 is TGTGCCAGCAGCAGGGGGCTAGGAAGGAACACTGAAGCTTTCTTT. This encodes CASSRGLGRNTEAFF.

This clonotype was seen repeatedly, ten times or more. The chain has TRBV11-2 and TRBJ2-2, with D perhaps assigned TRBD1 or TRBD2 (5 bases each). The CDR3 is 16 residues long. Per the germline V gene, CDR1 is SGHAT and CDR2 is FQNNGV. V shed 5 bases and J shed 4 bases, with 17 bases lying between them. This CDR3 is CASSPRRGGGTGELFF. The CDR3 bases are TGTGCCAGCAGCCCCCGTCGGGGTGGGGGCACCGGGGAGCTGTTTTTT. Together with reference TRBV11-2 and TRBJ2-2, the CDR3 gives the full variable domain: EAGVAQSPRYKIIEKRQSVAFWCNPISGHATLYWYQQILGQGPKLLIQFQNNGVVDDSQLPKDRFSAERLKGVDSTLKIQPAKLEDSAVYLCASSPRRGGGTGELFFGEGSRLTVL.

This clonotype has a count of ten or more. CDR3 in amino acids: CATSGAGGRNIQYF. The CDR3 DNA is TGTGCCACCAGCGGAGCGGGGGGTAGAAACATTCAGTACTTC. The chain joins TRBV15 to TRBJ2-4; 9 bases agree with TRBD2. V gave up 5 bases and J gave up 6 bases; unmatched junction bases: 5. The CDR3 sequence is 14 residues long. Germline V gene lookup returns CDR1 LNHNV and CDR2 YYDKDF (reference sequence).

This clonotype has ten or more counts. The V call is TRBV6-5, the J call TRBJ2-5, with D uncertain. This CDR3 is 12 amino acids long. Trimming pared 5 bases from V and 2 bases from J, leaving 6 bases between. The germline gives CDR1 MNHEY, CDR2 SVGAGI. This chain's CDR3 is CASSQLQETQYF. In nucleotides, the CDR3 is TGTGCCAGCAGTCAGTTACAAGAGACCCAGTACTTC.

In its sample, this clonotype was seen many times. V is TRBV15 and J is TRBJ2-5, with D maybe TRBD1 (6 bases). This CDR3 spans 15 amino acids. Trimming removed 5 bases at V and 1 base at J, with 14 bases between. Germline assignment: CDR1 LNHNV and CDR2 YYDKDF (reference sequence). The CDR3 loop is CATSLHGQSQETQYF. CDR3 nucleotides: TGTGCCACCAGCCTACACGGACAGTCCCAAGAGACCCAGTACTTC.

The table lists this clonotype with many counts. The rearrangement uses TRBV6-5 and TRBJ1-1; D gene uncertain. This CDR3 spans 15 amino acids. Trimming shortened V by 2 bases and J by 8 bases, and 18 bases separated the two germline ends. Germline CDR1 MNHEY, CDR2 SVGAGI. CDR3 residues: CASSYGGSGKREAFF. CDR3 DNA: TGTGCCAGCAGTTACGGTGGCAGCGGGAAAAGGGAAGCTTTCTTT.

The chain couples TRBV11-2 to TRBJ1-2; D call uncertain. The CDR3 is made up of 13 amino acids. V lost 4 bases, J lost 8 bases, and 14 bases lay in between. Germline lookup yields CDR1 SGHAT and CDR2 FQNNGV. The CDR3 bases are TGTGCCAGCAGCTCTATTAACTTATGGGGCTACACCTTC. This translates into CASSSINLWGYTF.

This clonotype occurred a few times. This CDR3 reads CASSPNPALLKEQYF. CDR3 sequence (DNA): TGTGCCAGCAGTCCCAATCCCGCCCTGTTGAAGGAGCAGTACTTC. V usage is TRBV28 and J usage is TRBJ2-7, with D uncertain. This CDR3 is 15 amino acids long. Between the trimmed V and J ends, which lost 5 bases and 7 bases, there was a span of 21 bases. Germline CDR1 reads MDHEN; CDR2 reads SYDVKM.

There are many counts of this clonotype. The chain couples TRBV6-5 to TRBJ1-5; a weak D match, TRBD1 (5 bases). The V end lost 1 base, the J end lost 4 bases, and 11 bases lay between the germline ends. There are 15 residues in the CDR3. Germline loops: CDR1 MNHEY, CDR2 SVGAGI. Here the CDR3 reads CASSYFAGQNQPQHF. CDR3 nucleotides: TGTGCCAGCAGTTACTTTGCAGGGCAGAATCAGCCCCAGCATTTT.

The sample holds many counts of this clonotype. This chain uses TRBV28 with TRBJ1-5; D gene unclear. This CDR3 region has 11 residues. Between the trimmed V and J ends, which lost 5 bases and 3 bases, there was a span of 2 bases. Germline CDR1 is MDHEN and CDR2 is SYDVKM. Here the CDR3 DNA reads TGTGCCAGCAGTACCAATCAGCCCCAGCATTTT. Residues: CASSTNQPQHF.

This clonotype has ten or more counts. This sequence joins TRBV2 and TRBJ2-5, with D hard to call. From germline, CDR1 is SNHLY and CDR2 FYNNEI. The CDR3 is made up of 14 amino acids. V lost 3 bases and J lost 8, with 16 bases in between. CDR3 nucleotides: TGTGCCAGCAGTGAGTTTCCCTCTAAGAGAACCCAGTACTTC. Amino acids: CASSEFPSKRTQYF.

This clonotype has ten or more counts. The chain carries TRBV28 and TRBJ1-2; unclear D gene. V lost 4 bases, J lost 8 bases, and 17 bases lay in between. CDR1 and CDR2 from the germline V gene are MDHEN and SYDVKM. This CDR3 region has 14 residues. The CDR3 loop reads CASSSPPVSGGYTF. Written as DNA, the CDR3 is TGTGCCAGCAGTTCCCCCCCCGTCTCGGGAGGCTACACCTTC.